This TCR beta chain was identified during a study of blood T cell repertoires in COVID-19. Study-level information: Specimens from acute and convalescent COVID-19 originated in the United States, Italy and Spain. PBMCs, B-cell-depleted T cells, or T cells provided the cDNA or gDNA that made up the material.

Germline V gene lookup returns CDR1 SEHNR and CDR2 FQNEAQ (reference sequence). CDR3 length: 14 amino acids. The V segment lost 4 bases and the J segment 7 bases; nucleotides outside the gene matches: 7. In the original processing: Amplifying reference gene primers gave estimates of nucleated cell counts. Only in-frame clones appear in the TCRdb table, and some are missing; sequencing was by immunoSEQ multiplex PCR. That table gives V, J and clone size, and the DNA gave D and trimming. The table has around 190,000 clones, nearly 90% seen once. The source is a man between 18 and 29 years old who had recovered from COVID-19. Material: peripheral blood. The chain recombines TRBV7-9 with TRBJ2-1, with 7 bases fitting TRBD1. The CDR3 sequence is CASSSDRKLNEQFF. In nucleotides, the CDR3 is TGTGCCAGCAGCTCGGACAGGAAATTGAATGAGCAGTTCTTC.